This T cell receptor (beta chain) came from a study of human T cells and chemical hapten exposure. Using its own MiXCR run on the RACE reads, TCRdb lists one record per CDR3 protein. The table shows around 60,000 distinct CDR3 sequences, with around 7% occurring only once. This clonotype was seen ten or more times. Described time point: pre-sensitization, week 0. The treatment here: therapeutic diphenylcyclopropenone sensitization with weekly scalp DPC. Trimming removed 2 bases at V and 6 bases at J, with 13 bases between. Looked up from germline, CDR1 is DFQATT and CDR2 is SNEGSKA (reference sequence). The CDR3 runs to 14 residues.

This receptor was taken from a woman younger than 45 with alopecia areata. Some clones in this sample may be carry-over from other donors' samples. The V call is TRBV20-1, the J call TRBJ2-2; a possible D gene is TRBD1 (5 bases). The sequencing used whole blood, collected in connection with sensitization to the hapten diphenylcyclopropenone (DPC). CDR3: CSARRNQGPGELFF. CDR3 sequence (DNA): TGCAGTGCTAGAAGGAATCAGGGCCCCGGGGAGCTGTTTTTT.